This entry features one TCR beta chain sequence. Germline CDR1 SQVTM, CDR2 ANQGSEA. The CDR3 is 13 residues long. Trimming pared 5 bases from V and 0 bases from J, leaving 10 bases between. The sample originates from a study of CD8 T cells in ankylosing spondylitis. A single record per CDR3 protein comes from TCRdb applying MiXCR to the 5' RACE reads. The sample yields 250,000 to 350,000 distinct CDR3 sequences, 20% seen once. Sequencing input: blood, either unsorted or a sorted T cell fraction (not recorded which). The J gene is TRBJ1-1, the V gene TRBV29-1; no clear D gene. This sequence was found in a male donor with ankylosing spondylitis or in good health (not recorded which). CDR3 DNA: TGCAGCGTTACCAGACCCCTGAACACTGAAGCTTTCTTT. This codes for CSVTRPLNTEAFF.